This TCR beta chain was profiled in a study of T cells in tuberculosis. Whole-study findings and limits: The TCR-beta difference was not significant; alpha differences partly reflected length.

This CDR3 contains 15 residues. The V gene's germline CDR1 is LNHDA and CDR2 SQIVND (reference sequence). The ends lost 4 bases at V and 8 bases at J; junction bases unmatched: 9. Note on this clone: Its antigen is not identified.

Produced via immunoSEQ multiplex PCR; TCRdb's table is partial and in-frame only. This table holds tens of thousands of clones, 90% found once. Sequenced: PBMCs. The genes are TRBV19 and TRBJ1-4, with 8 positions matching TRBD1. This TCR derives from a donor under 30 with latent tuberculosis or without tuberculosis infection. The CDR3 is CASSTDRGDVEKLFF. The CDR3 DNA sequence: TGTGCCAGTAGTACCGACAGGGGAGATGTCGAAAAACTGTTTTTT.